What follows describes a single T cell receptor (beta chain). V shed 3 bases, J shed 1 base, and the junction held 9 bases outside the gene matches. Looked up from germline, CDR1 is SEHNR and CDR2 is FQNEAQ (reference sequence). The length of the CDR3 is 17 residues. These data originate in a study of tumor-infiltrating lymphocytes in primary liver carcinoma. Turning to the study itself: The neoplasms were of stage T1-T3 N0M0, with dimensions of roughly 4.2 to 10 cm across.

Making TCR beta cDNA involved 400 to 600 ng total RNA and a constant-region primer. Library construction for TCR beta comprised three nested multiplex PCR rounds performed with slightly modified ARM-PCR. A C-beta reverse primer was combined with TRBV1-TRBV30 forward primers in the first two PCR rounds, and each round had 9 to 10 cycles. Each CDR3 protein gets one entry after TCRdb re-called the multiplex PCR reads with MiXCR. The sample has around 210,000 distinct CDR3 sequences; less than 75% are singletons. The authors took blood RNA from unsorted whole blood and also extracted germline DNA. Before the surgical procedure, 3 to 5 milliliters of peripheral blood were collected.

Sequencing input: peripheral blood. V gene TRBV7-9 combines with J gene TRBJ2-5, with 9 bases lining up with TRBD2. This TCR was sampled from a woman in her sixties with primary liver carcinoma and hepatitis B virus infection. For the CDR3, the DNA is TGTGCCAGCAGCTTTAGGCTAGCGGGATGCACCCAAGAGACCCAGTACTTC. Protein: CASSFRLAGCTQETQYF.